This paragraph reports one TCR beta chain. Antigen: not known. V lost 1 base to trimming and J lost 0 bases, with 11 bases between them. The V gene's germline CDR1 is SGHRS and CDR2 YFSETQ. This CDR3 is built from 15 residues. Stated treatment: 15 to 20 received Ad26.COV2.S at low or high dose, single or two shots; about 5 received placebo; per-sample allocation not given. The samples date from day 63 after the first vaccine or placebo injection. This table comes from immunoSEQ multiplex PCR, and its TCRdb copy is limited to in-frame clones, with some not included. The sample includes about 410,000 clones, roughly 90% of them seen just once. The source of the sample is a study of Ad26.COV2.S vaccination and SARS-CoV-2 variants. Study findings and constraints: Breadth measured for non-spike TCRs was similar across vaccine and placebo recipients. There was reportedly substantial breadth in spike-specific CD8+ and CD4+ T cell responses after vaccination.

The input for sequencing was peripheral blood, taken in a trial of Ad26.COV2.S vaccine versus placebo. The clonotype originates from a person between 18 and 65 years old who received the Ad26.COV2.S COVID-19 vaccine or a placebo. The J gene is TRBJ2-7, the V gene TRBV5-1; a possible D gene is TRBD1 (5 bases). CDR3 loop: CASSLSTGSSYEQYF. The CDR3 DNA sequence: TGCGCCAGCAGCTTGTCTACAGGCAGCTCCTACGAGCAGTACTTC.